This T cell receptor beta chain originates from a study of spatial heterogeneity in lung cancer. This clonotype was counted between two and nine times. This CDR3 is 12 amino acids long. V was clipped by 6 bases and J by 0 bases, with 6 bases between them. Germline CDR1 is SGHNT and CDR2 is YYREEE (reference sequence). A unique molecular identifier was carried by every single TCR cDNA molecule. TCRdb reanalysed the 5' RACE reads using MiXCR and keeps one entry per CDR3 protein. The table includes more than 35,000 distinct CDR3 sequences, roughly 5.6% detected once. The time point denotes: sample taken at primary tumor resection. Without sorting, whole RNA was sequenced from tumor, nontumor lung or frozen PBMC.

The material was PBMCs, obtained at surgery. This TCR came from a female donor with early-stage non-small cell lung cancer. This chain connects TRBV5-4 to TRBJ2-5; a weak D match, TRBD1 (5 bases). The chain's CDR3 is CASMTDQETQYF. The CDR3 coding sequence is TGTGCCAGCATGACAGACCAAGAGACCCAGTACTTC. The complete variable domain, with remaining parts taken from reference TRBV5-4 and TRBJ2-5, reads ETGVTQSPTHLIKTRGQQVTLRCSSQSGHNTVSWYQQALGQGPQFIFQYYREEENGRGNFPPRFSGLQFPNYSSELNVNALELDDSALYLCASMTDQETQYFGPGTRLLVL.